A selection of T cell receptor beta chains follows, all from one sample in a study of shared clonotypes between healthy human individuals. Sequenced by immunoSEQ multiplex PCR; TCRdb stores in-frame clones only, minus some. The table shows a few hundred thousand clones, with roughly 95% occurring only once. Material: naive CD8+ T cells sorted from blood. The source of these receptors is a woman aged 25 to 45 in good health. Each CDR3 is given with its conserved first and last residue. D genes are given only for firm matches. Rows may omit the clone size; those that give it use once, few, many or a size class.

>TRBV27|-|-|TRBJ2-1
TGTGCCAGCAGTGAAGTGGGAGGTGGATACAATGAGCAGTTCTTC
CASSEVGGGYNEQFF
>TRBV28|-|-|TRBJ1-4
TGTGCCAGCAGTTACGACATATCTAGAGCAACTAATGAAAAACTGTTTTTT
CASSYDISRATNEKLFF
>TRBV5-8|-|-|TRBJ2-1
TGTGCCAGCAGCTTGGGGGGACCTCTCAATGAGCAGTTCTTC
CASSLGGPLNEQFF
>TRBV4-2|-|-|TRBJ2-1
TGTGCCAGCAGCCAAGAAAGGCTAGACTCCTACAATGAGCAGTTCTTC
CASSQERLDSYNEQFF
>TRBV6-6|-|-|TRBJ1-3
TGTGCCAGCAGTCCTATACGGGACATCTACACCATATATTTT
CASSPIRDIYTIYF
>TRBV7-8|-|-|TRBJ2-3
TGTGCCAGCAGCTTAGATGTAGATACGCAGTATTTT
CASSLDVDTQYF
>TRBV2|-|-|TRBJ1-5
TGTGCCAGCTGTCCGGGAGAGGGTAGCAATCAGCCCCAGCATTTT
CASCPGEGSNQPQHF
>TRBV6-5|TRBD2|-|TRBJ2-5
TGTGCCAGCAGTTGGGGACTAGCGGGAGAACGGGAGACCCAGTACTTC
CASSWGLAGERETQYF
>TRBV15|-|-|TRBJ1-2
TGTGCCACCAGCGCGACAGTAAACTATGGCTACACCTTC
CATSATVNYGYTF
>TRBV28|-|-|TRBJ2-3
TGTGCCAGCAGTTTATCCGGGACGCAGTATTTT
CASSLSGTQYF
>TRBV9|-|-|TRBJ2-3
TGTGCCAGCAGCGTAGTTCGAGCGGGAGATACGCAGTATTTT
CASSVVRAGDTQYF
>TRBV21-1|-|-|TRBJ1-1
TGTGCCAGCAGGGGGTCGGGACGCATGAACACTGAAGCTTTCTTT
CASRGSGRMNTEAFF
>TRBV7-9|TRBD1|-|TRBJ1-6
TGTGCCAGCAGCTCTACAGGGGATAATTCACCCCTCCACTTT
CASSSTGDNSPLHF
>TRBV7-9|-|-|TRBJ2-7
TGTGCCAGCTCCTCGAGGTATGGGTCCTACGAGCAGTACTTC
CASSSRYGSYEQYF
>TRBV27|TRBD2|-|TRBJ2-5
TGTGCCAGCAGTTTATCGGGTACTAGCGGGCTAGACGGAGAGACCCAGTACTTC
CASSLSGTSGLDGETQYF
>TRBV27|-|-|TRBJ2-7
TGTGCCAGCATACCCATCGGGACTGCAAACTCCTACGAGCAGTACTTC
CASIPIGTANSYEQYF
>TRBV4-1|TRBD2|-|TRBJ2-3
TGCGCCAGCAGCCAGCGGACTAGCGGGAGTGGAGATACGCAGTATTTT
CASSQRTSGSGDTQYF
>TRBV7-9|-|-|TRBJ1-5
TGTGCCAGCAGCTTAGCTGGAGCCAATCAGCCCCAGCATTTT
CASSLAGANQPQHF
>TRBV7-6|-|-|TRBJ2-7
TGTGCCAGCAGCTTTAGTACTGGCTCCTACGAGCAGTACTTC
CASSFSTGSYEQYF
>TRBV10-2|-|-|TRBJ2-1
TGCGCCAGCAGTGAGAGCTCCTACAATGAGCAGTTCTTC
CASSESSYNEQFF
>TRBV28|-|-|TRBJ2-7
TGTGCCAGCAGTTTCTCGGGAACCTACGAGCAGTACTTC
CASSFSGTYEQYF
>TRBV21-1|-|-|TRBJ2-1
TGTGCCAGCAGCAAAAAAGGGACCGACAATGAGCAGTTCTTC
CASSKKGTDNEQFF
>TRBV9|-|-|TRBJ2-1
TGTGCCAGCAGCGTAGCGGTTAGCAGGGGGGGCTCCTACAATGAGCAGTTCTTC
CASSVAVSRGGSYNEQFF
>TRBV27|-|-|TRBJ2-5
TGTGCCAGCAGTTTATTAGGACAACAAGAGACCCAGTACTTC
CASSLLGQQETQYF
>TRBV15|-|-|TRBJ2-1
TGTGCCACCAGCAGAGATCAGGCTAGCTACAATGAGCAGTTCTTC
CATSRDQASYNEQFF
>TRBV2|-|-|TRBJ2-5
TGTGCCAGTCTGACGGAAAACCAAGAGACCCAGTACTTC
CASLTENQETQYF
>TRBV4-1|-|-|TRBJ2-7
TGCGCCAGCAGCCTAACCGACTCGGCGGAGGGGTACGAGCAGTACTTC
CASSLTDSAEGYEQYF
>TRBV14|-|once|TRBJ2-2
TGTGCCAGCAGCCCGAATAAGGGGGGCACCGGGGAGCTGTTTTTT
CASSPNKGGTGELFF
>TRBV29-1|TRBD2|-|TRBJ2-7
TGCAGCGTTATAGCGGGAGGTTACTACGAGCAGTACTTC
CSVIAGGYYEQYF